The rows below give T cell receptor beta chains drawn from one sample of a study of response to subunit inactivated influenza vaccine. TCRdb reprocessed the RT-PCR reads via MiXCR and lists one record per CDR3 protein. The table shows about 800,000 distinct CDR3 sequences, with 21% occurring only once. This specimen consisted of PBMCs from blood, obtained less than 6 days after vaccination. The receptors were sampled from a man aged 45-65 years who received an inactivated influenza vaccine. The CDR3 runs from the conserved cysteine through the conserved F or W. The D gene is left open where the match is weak. Where a row states a size, it is once, few, many or the class of an expanded clone; other rows omit it.

cdr3_nt	cdr3_aa	v_call	j_call	clone_size	d_call
TGTGCCAGCTCAAAGGCGGGAGGCCCTTACACAGATACGCAGTATTTT	CASSKAGGPYTDTQYF	TRBV18	TRBJ2-3	many	TRBD2
TGTGCCAGTTCCGCGGGGGCTGATGGCTACACCTTC	CASSAGADGYTF	TRBV12-3/TRBV12-4	TRBJ1-2	-	-
TGCAGTGCGCCTAACCCCCAGGACTCTGGGGCCAACGTCCTGACTTTC	CSAPNPQDSGANVLTF	TRBV20-1	TRBJ2-6	-	-
TGTGCCACCAGTGACTCCGGAATGGGGGCAATGGCTTTCTTT	CATSDSGMGAMAFF	TRBV24-1	TRBJ1-1	-	-
TGTGCCAGCAGTTTCGTGGGGAACCGGGTAGAGCAGTTCTTC	CASSFVGNRVEQFF	TRBV6-4	TRBJ2-1	-	-
TGTGCCAGCAGCTCAAGGACGGGAAGGACCTACGAGCAGTACTTC	CASSSRTGRTYEQYF	TRBV7-9	TRBJ2-7	few	-
TGTGCCAGCAGTTACTCACCCCGGGAGGGAGGCGAGCAGTACTTC	CASSYSPREGGEQYF	TRBV6-5	TRBJ2-7	few	TRBD2
TGCAGTGCTGGCAGGGGCACCGGGGAGCTGTTTTTT	CSAGRGTGELFF	TRBV20-1	TRBJ2-2	few	-
TGTGCCAGCAGCCCGGGACTAGCGGGAGTTTCTGATACGCAGTATTTT	CASSPGLAGVSDTQYF	TRBV7-8	TRBJ2-3	-	TRBD2
TGCGCCAGCAGCTTGGAGGACAGGGGGCATGGCTTCTTC	CASSLEDRGHGFF	TRBV5-1	TRBJ2-1	few	TRBD1
TGTGCCAGCAGTTTCCGGACAGGGGGCTTGGTAAATCAGCCCCAGCATTTT	CASSFRTGGLVNQPQHF	TRBV12-3/TRBV12-4	TRBJ1-5	-	TRBD1
TGTGCCAGCTTGAACCCGGGGACCGGGGAGCTGTTTTTT	CASLNPGTGELFF	TRBV6-1	TRBJ2-2	few	-